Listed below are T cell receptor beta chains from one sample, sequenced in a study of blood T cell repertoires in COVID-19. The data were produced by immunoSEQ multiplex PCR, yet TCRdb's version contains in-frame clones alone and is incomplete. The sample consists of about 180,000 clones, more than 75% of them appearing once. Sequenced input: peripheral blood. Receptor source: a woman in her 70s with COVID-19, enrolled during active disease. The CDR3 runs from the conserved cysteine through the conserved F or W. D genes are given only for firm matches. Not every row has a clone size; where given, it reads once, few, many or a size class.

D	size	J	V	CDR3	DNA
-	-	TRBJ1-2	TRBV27	CASSRSWGQLNYGYTF	TGTGCCAGCAGTCGATCGTGGGGACAACTCAACTATGGCTACACCTTC
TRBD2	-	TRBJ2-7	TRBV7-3	CASSLSSGGFYEQYF	TGTGCCAGCAGCTTAAGTAGCGGGGGCTTCTACGAGCAGTACTTC
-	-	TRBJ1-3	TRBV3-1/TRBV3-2	CASSPLGGSGQNTIYF	TGTGCCAGCAGCCCCCTGGGGGGTTCAGGGCAAAACACCATATATTTT
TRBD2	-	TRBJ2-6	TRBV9	CASSVEAGGPFTGANVLTF	TGTGCCAGCAGCGTAGAAGCGGGAGGGCCATTTACTGGGGCCAACGTCCTGACTTTC
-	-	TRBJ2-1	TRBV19	CASSMSRDSEQFF	TGTGCCAGTAGTATGAGCAGGGATAGTGAGCAGTTCTTC
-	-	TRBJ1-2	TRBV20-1	CSASGGQTYGYTF	TGCAGTGCTAGTGGGGGGCAGACCTATGGCTACACCTTC
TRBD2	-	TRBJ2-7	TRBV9	CASSPGTSGPLSVYEQYF	TGTGCCAGCAGTCCCGGGACTAGCGGCCCTCTTTCGGTCTACGAGCAGTACTTC
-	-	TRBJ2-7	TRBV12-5	CASSHRLSSYEQYF	TGTGCTAGCTCCCACAGGCTCAGCTCCTACGAGCAGTACTTC
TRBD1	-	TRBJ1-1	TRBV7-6	CASSTQTGGVGAFF	TGTGCCAGCAGCACCCAGACAGGGGGCGTGGGGGCTTTCTTT
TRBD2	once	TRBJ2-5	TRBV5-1	CAGKFSGRAQETQYF	TGCGCCGGTAAATTTAGCGGGAGGGCCCAGGAGACCCAGTACTTC
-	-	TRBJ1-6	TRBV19	CASMLRTVDNSPLHF	TGTGCCAGTATGTTGCGGACAGTAGATAATTCACCCCTCCACTTT
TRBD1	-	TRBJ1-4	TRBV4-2	CASSQDIGQGLGEKLFF	TGTGCCAGCAGCCAAGATATAGGACAGGGGCTTGGGGAAAAACTGTTTTTT
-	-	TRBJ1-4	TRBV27	CASSLWVREKLFF	TGTGCCAGCAGTTTATGGGTCAGGGAAAAACTGTTTTTT
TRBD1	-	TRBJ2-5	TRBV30	CAWRGDRGQETQYF	TGTGCCTGGAGAGGGGACAGGGGCCAAGAGACCCAGTACTTC
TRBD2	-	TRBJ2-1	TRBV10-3	CAIRATSGSPDEQFF	TGTGCCATCAGGGCGACTAGCGGGTCCCCGGATGAGCAGTTCTTC
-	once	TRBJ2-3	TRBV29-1	CSVENGRSTDTQYF	TGCAGCGTTGAGAATGGTAGAAGCACAGATACGCAGTATTTT
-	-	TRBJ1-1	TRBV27	CASSFRHSGSEAFF	TGTGCCAGCAGTTTTAGGCACAGCGGATCCGAAGCTTTCTTT
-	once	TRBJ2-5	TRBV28	CASSLIQVETQYF	TGTGCCAGCAGTTTAATCCAGGTAGAGACCCAGTACTTC
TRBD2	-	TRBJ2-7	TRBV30	CAWKSGRGWYEQYF	TGTGCCTGGAAAAGCGGGAGGGGTTGGTACGAGCAGTACTTC
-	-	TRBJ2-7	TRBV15	CATSSTGLTYEQYF	TGTGCCACCAGCAGCACAGGGTTAACCTACGAGCAGTACTTC
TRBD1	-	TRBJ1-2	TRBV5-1	CASSWDSYGYTF	TGCGCCAGCAGCTGGGACAGCTATGGCTACACCTTC
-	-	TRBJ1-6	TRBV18	CASSPTTGDNSPLHF	TGTGCCAGCTCTCCTACGACGGGGGATAATTCACCCCTCCACTTT
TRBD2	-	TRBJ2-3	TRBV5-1	CASSSSTSGSTDTQYF	TGCGCCAGCAGCTCCTCGACTAGCGGGAGCACAGATACGCAGTATTTT
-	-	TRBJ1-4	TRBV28	CASSRQPGEKLFF	TGTGCCAGCAGTCGACAGCCTGGTGAAAAACTGTTTTTT
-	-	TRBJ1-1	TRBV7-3	CASSLLGGGTEAFF	TGTGCCAGCAGCCTATTAGGGGGTGGCACTGAAGCTTTCTTT